This T cell receptor (beta chain) is drawn from a study of response to subunit inactivated influenza vaccine. General study results and limits: The authors put forward the suggestion that each seasonal influenza vaccination may bring in only a limited number of new T cells.

From the RT-PCR reads, TCRdb called clonotypes with MiXCR, one entry per CDR3 protein. The top ten hold roughly 12% of the sample, which has 150,000 or so distinct CDR3 sequences, about 11% seen once. This clonotype has a count of ten or more. Its antigen is not identified. Germline assignment: CDR1 MDHEN and CDR2 SYDVKM. This CDR3 spans 18 amino acids. V lost 3 bases, J lost 7 bases, and 14 bases stayed unmatched. This sequence joins TRBV28 and TRBJ2-4; 11 bases are a match to TRBD2. This material consisted of non-naive T cells sorted from PBMCs, taken roughly 48 days after vaccination. This TCR derives from a man aged 50-60 years who received an inactivated influenza vaccine. The CDR3, as DNA: TGTGCCAGCAGTTTGGTACTAGCGGGGGCCAGGGGTCGTAACATTCAGTACTTC. Translation: CASSLVLAGARGRNIQYF. Variable domain in full (rest from reference TRBV28 and TRBJ2-4): DVKVTQSSRYLVKRTGEKVFLECVQDMDHENMFWYRQDPGLGLRLIYFSYDVKMKEKGDIPEGYSVSREKKERFSLILESASTNQTSMYLCASSLVLAGARGRNIQYFGAGTRLSVL.